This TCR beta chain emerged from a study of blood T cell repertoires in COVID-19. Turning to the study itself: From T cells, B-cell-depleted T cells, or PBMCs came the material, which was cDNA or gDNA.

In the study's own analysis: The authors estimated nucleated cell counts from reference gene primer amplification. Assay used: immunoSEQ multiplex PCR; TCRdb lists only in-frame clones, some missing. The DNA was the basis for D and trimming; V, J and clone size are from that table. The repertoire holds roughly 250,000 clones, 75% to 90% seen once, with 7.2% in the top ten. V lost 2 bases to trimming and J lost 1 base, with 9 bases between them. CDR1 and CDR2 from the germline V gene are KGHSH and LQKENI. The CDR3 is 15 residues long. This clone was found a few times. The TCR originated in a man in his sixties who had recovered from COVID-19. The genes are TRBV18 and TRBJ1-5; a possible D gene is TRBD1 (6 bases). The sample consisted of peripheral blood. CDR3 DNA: TGTGCCAGCTCACCATGGACAGAAAGCAATCAGCCCCAGCATTTT. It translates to CASSPWTESNQPQHF.